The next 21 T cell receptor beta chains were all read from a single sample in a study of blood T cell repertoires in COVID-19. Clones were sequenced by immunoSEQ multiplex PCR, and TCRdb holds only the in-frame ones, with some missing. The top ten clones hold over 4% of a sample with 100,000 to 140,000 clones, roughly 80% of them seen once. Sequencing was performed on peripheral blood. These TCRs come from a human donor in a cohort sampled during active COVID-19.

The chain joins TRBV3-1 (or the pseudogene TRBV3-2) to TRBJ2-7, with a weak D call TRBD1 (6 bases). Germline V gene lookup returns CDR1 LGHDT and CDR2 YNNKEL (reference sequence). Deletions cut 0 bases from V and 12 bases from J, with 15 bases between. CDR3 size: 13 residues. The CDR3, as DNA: TGTGCCAGCAGCCAAGATACCCGGACAGCCCCGTACGTC. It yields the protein CASSQDTRTAPYV.

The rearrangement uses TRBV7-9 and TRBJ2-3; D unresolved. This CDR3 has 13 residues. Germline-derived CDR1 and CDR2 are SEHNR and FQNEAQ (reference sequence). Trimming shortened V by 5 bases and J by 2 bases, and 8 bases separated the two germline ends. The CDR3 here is CASSQGVTDTQYF. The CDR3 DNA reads TGTGCCAGCAGCCAAGGAGTCACAGATACGCAGTATTTT. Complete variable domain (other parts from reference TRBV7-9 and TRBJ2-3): DTGVSQNPRHKITKRGQNVTFRCDPISEHNRLYWYRQTLGQGPEFLTYFQNEAQLEKSRLLSDRFSAERPKGSFSTLEIQRTEQGDSAMYLCASSQGVTDTQYFGPGTRLTVL.

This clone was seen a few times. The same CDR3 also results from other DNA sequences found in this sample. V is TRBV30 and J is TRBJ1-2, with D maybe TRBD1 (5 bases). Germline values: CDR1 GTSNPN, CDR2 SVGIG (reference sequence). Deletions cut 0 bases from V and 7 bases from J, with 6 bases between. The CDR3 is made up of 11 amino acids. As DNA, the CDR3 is TGTGCCTGGAGTGTGGGGGGTGGCTACACCTTC. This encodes CAWSVGGGYTF.

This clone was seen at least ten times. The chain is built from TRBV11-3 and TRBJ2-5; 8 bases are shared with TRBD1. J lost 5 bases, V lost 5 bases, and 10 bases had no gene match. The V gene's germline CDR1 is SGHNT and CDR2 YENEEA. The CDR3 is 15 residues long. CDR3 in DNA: TGTGCCAGCAGCGTAGGGGTGGACAGGGACGAGACCCAGTACTTC. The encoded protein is CASSVGVDRDETQYF.

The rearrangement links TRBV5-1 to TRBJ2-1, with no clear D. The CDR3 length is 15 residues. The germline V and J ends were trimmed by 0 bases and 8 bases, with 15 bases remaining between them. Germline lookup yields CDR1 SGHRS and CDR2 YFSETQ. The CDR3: CASSLVALLFDEQFF. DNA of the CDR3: TGCGCCAGCAGCTTGGTCGCGTTACTCTTCGATGAGCAGTTCTTC.

The CDR3, as DNA: TGTGCCAGCAGCTCCGCTGGACTAGCGGGTTCCTACAATGAGCAGTTCTTC. Encoded protein: CASSSAGLAGSYNEQFF. The V call is TRBV28, the J call TRBJ2-1; 11 positions match TRBD2. V lost 6 bases and J lost 1; bases outside the gene matches: 8. Germline values: CDR1 MDHEN, CDR2 SYDVKM. CDR3 size: 17 residues.

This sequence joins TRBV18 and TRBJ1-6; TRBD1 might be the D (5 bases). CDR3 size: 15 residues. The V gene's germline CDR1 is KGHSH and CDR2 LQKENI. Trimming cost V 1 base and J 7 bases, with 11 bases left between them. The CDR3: CASSPLPGPNSPLHF. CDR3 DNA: TGTGCCAGCTCACCACTTCCAGGGCCGAATTCACCCCTCCACTTT.

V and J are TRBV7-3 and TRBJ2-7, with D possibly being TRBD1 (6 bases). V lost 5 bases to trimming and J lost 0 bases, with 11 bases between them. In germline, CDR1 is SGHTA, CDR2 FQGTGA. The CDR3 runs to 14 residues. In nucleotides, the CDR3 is TGTGCCAGCAGCCCCCAGGGGAGCTCCTACGAGCAGTACTTC. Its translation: CASSPQGSSYEQYF. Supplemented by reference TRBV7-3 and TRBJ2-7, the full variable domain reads GAGVSQTPSNKVTEKGKYVELRCDPISGHTALYWYRQSLGQGPEFLIYFQGTGAADDSGLPNDRFFAVRPEGSVSTLKIQRTERGDSAVYLCASSPQGSSYEQYFGPGTRLTVT.

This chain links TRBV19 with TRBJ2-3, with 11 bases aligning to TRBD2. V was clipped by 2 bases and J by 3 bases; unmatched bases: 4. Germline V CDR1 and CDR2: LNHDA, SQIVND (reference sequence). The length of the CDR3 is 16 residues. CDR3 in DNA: TGTGCCAGTAGTATAAAAATAGCGGGAGGGACAGATACGCAGTATTTT. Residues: CASSIKIAGGTDTQYF. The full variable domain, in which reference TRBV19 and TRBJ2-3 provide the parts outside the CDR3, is DGGITQSPKYLFRKEGQNVTLSCEQNLNHDAMYWYRQDPGQGLRLIYYSQIVNDFQKGDIAEGYSVSREKKESFPLTVTSAQKNPTAFYLCASSIKIAGGTDTQYFGPGTRLTVL.

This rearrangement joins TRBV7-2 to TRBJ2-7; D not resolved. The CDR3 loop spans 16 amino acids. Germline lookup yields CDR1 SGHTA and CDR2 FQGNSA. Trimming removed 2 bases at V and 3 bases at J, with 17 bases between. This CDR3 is CASSLLGTNSIYEQYF. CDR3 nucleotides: TGTGCCAGCAGCTTATTGGGTACAAACAGCATCTACGAGCAGTACTTC.

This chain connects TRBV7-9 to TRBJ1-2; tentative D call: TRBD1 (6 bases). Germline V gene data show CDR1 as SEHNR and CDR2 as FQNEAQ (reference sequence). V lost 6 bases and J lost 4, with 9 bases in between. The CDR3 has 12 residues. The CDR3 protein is CASSSQGYGYTF. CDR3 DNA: TGTGCCAGCAGTTCACAGGGCTATGGCTACACCTTC.

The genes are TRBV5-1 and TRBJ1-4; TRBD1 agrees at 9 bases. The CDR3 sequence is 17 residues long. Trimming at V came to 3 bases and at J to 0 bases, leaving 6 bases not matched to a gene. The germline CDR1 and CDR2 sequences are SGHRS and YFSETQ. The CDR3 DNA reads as TGCGCCAGCAGCTCACTTGGACAGGGGACAACTAATGAAAAACTGTTTTTT. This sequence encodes CASSSLGQGTTNEKLFF.

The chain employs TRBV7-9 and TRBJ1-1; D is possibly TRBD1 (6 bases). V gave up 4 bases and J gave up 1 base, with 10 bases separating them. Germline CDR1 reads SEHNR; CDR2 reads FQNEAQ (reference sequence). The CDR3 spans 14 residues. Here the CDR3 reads CASSSWTENTEAFF. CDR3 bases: TGTGCCAGCAGCTCCTGGACAGAGAACACTGAAGCTTTCTTT.

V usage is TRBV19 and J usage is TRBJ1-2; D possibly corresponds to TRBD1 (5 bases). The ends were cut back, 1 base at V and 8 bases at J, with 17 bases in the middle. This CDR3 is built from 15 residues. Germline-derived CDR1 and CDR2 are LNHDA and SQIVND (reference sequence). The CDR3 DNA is TGTGCCAGTAGTATAGTTCGTGCGGGGCCTTTCGGCTACACCTTC. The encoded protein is CASSIVRAGPFGYTF.

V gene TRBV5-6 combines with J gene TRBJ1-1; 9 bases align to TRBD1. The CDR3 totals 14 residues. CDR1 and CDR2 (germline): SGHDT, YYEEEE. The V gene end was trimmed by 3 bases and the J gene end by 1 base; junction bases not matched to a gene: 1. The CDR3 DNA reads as TGTGCCAGCAGCTGGGACAGGGCGAACACTGAAGCTTTCTTT. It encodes CASSWDRANTEAFF.

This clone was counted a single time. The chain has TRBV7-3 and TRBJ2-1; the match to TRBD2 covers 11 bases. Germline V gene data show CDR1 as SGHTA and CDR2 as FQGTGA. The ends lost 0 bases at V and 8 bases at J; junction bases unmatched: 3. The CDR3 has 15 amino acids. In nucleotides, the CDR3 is TGTGCCAGCAGCTTAACGCTAGCGGGAGGCCATGAGCAGTTCTTC. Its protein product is CASSLTLAGGHEQFF.

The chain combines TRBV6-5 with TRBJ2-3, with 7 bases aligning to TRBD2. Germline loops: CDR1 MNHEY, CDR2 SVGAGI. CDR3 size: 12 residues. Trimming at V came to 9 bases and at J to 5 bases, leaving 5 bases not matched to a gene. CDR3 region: CASRLAGDTQYF. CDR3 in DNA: TGTGCCAGTCGATTAGCGGGAGATACGCAGTATTTT.

This CDR3 reads CASSEPFSGGSYEQYV. CDR3 coding DNA: TGTGCCAGCAGTGAACCTTTCTCCGGGGGCTCCTACGAGCAGTACGTC. The V call is TRBV6-1, the J call TRBJ2-7; D is perhaps TRBD2 (6 bases). This CDR3 contains 16 residues. Trimming removed 2 bases at V and 0 bases at J, with 14 bases between. Per the germline V gene, CDR1 is MNHNS and CDR2 is SASEGT.

CDR3 loop: CASSRGQGGEKLFF. The CDR3 coding sequence is TGTGCCAGCAGCCGGGGACAGGGAGGGGAAAAACTGTTTTTT. The gene calls are TRBV7-9 and TRBJ1-4, with 9 bases matching TRBD1. The CDR3 runs to 14 residues. CDR1 is SEHNR and CDR2 is FQNEAQ in the germline V gene (reference sequence). V was pared by 5 bases and J by 8 bases, with 6 bases of the junction left unmatched.

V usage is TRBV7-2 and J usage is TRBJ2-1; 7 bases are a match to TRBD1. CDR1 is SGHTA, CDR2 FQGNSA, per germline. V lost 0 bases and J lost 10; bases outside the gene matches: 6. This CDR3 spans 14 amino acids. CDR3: CASSLAIGQEEQFF. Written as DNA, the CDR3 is TGTGCCAGCAGCTTAGCCATAGGACAGGAGGAGCAGTTCTTC.

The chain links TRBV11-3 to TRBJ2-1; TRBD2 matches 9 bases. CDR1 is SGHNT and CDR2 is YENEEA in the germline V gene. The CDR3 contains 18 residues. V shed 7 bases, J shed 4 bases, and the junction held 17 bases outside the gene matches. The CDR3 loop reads CASIWAGLAGITYNEQFF. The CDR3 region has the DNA TGTGCCAGCATCTGGGCGGGGCTAGCGGGAATAACTTACAATGAGCAGTTCTTC.